Reported below is one TCR beta chain. For every subset, genomic DNA was evenly distributed across several immunoSEQ plates. Profiled with immunoSEQ multiplex PCR; TCRdb holds only in-frame clones, not every one. This table holds 1,400,000 or so clones, approximately 98.5% found once. This sample stems from a study of shared clonotypes between healthy human individuals. The donor cohort consisted entirely of Caucasian adults residing in Nashville, Tennessee. The ends lost 5 bases at V and 5 bases at J; junction bases unmatched: 11. This CDR3 is built from 15 residues. Germline assignment: CDR1 SGHTA and CDR2 FQGTGA.

This chain connects TRBV7-3 to TRBJ2-5; TRBD1 matches 7 bases. Sequences were obtained from naive CD4+ T cells sorted from blood. Subset described: CD45RA+ positively selected. The receptor's source is a man aged 25-45 years in good health. The CDR3 here is CASSAQSRGHETQYF. For the CDR3, the DNA is TGTGCCAGCAGCGCCCAATCGAGGGGGCACGAGACCCAGTACTTC.